This TCR beta chain was recovered during a study of Graves' ophthalmopathy and Graves' hyperthyroidism. Germline V lookup: CDR1 SGHDN, CDR2 FVKESK. Trimming removed 1 base at V and 2 bases at J, with 9 bases between. This CDR3 region has 15 residues. The table lists this clonotype with many counts. Investigators amplified TCR beta CDR3 regions from RNA transcripts. HTBI primers served in a first-round RT-PCR, which a second-round multiplex PCR followed. From the multiplex PCR reads, TCRdb called clonotypes with MiXCR, one entry per CDR3 protein. The repertoire holds a few hundred thousand distinct CDR3 sequences, with just over 15% as singletons.

The sequence came from a woman aged 18-29 years with stable Graves' hyperthyroidism. The sequenced sample was peripheral blood. This rearrangement joins TRBV14 to TRBJ1-5; no clear D gene. This CDR3 is CASSQGISGNQPQHF. The CDR3 DNA reads as TGTGCCAGCAGCCAAGGTATCTCGGGCAATCAGCCCCAGCATTTT.